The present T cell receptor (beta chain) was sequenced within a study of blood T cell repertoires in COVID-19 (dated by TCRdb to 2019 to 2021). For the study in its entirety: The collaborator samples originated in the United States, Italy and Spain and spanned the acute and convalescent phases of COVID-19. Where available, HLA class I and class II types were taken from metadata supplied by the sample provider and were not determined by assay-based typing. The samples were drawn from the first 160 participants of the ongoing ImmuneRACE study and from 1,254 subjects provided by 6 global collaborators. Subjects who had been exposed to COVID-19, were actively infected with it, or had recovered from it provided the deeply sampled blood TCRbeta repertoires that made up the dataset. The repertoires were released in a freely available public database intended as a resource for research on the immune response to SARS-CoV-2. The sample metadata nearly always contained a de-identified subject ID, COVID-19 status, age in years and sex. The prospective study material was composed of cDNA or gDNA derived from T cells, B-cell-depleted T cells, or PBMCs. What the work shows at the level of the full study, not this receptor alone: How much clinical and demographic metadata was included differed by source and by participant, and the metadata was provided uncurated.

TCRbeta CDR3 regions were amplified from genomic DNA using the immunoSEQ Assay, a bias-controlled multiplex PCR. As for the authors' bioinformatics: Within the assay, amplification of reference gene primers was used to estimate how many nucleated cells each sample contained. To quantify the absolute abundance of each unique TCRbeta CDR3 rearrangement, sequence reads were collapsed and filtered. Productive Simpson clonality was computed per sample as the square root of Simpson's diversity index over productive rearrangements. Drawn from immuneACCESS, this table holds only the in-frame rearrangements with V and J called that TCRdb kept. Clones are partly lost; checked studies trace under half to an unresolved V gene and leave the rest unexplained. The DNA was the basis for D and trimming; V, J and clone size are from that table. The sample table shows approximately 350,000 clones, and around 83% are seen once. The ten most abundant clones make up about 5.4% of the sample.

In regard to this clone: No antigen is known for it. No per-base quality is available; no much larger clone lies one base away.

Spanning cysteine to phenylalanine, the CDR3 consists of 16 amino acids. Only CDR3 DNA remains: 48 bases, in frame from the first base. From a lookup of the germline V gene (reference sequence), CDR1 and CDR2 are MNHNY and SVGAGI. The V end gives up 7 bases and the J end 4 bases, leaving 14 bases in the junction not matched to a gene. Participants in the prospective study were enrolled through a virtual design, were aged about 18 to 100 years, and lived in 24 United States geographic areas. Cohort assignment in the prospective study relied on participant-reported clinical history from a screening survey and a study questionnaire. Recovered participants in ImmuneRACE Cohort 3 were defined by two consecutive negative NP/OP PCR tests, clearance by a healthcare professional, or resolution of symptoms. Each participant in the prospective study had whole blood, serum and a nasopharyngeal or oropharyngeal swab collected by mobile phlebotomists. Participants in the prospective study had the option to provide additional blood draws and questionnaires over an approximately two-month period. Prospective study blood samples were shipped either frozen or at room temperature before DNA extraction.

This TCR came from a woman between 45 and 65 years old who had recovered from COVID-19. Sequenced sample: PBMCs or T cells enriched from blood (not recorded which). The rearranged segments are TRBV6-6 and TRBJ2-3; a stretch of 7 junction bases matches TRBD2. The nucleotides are TGTGCCAGCACCCACTCCGGGGGGATCCGCCCAGATACGCAGTATTTT. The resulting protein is CASTHSGGIRPDTQYF.